This is a list of T cell receptor beta chains from one sample in a study of T cells in Graves' hyperthyroidism and ophthalmopathy. TCRdb independently ran MiXCR on the multiplex PCR reads; one entry per CDR3 protein. The sample consists of about 420,000 distinct CDR3 sequences, about an eighth of them appearing once. Sequenced input: blood. Receptor source: a woman aged 18-30 years with Graves' hyperthyroidism. Both conserved end residues are part of each CDR3. The D gene is left open where the match is weak. Clone size appears in some rows only: once, few, many, or a class for an expanded clone.

size	V	length	J	D	DNA	CDR3
many	TRBV2	14	TRBJ1-1	-	TGTGCCAGCAGTATCAGGACCCTGAACACTGAAGCTTTCTTT	CASSIRTLNTEAFF
-	TRBV2	15	TRBJ1-5	-	TGTGCCAGCAGTGAGATAGCTTATAGCAATCAGCCCCAGCATTTT	CASSEIAYSNQPQHF
many	TRBV6-2/TRBV6-3	16	TRBJ2-2	-	TGTGCCAGCAGCCTCCCCCTGATAGGGGGAAGCGGGGAGCTGTTTTTT	CASSLPLIGGSGELFF
-	TRBV28	15	TRBJ2-7	-	TGTGCCAGCAGCGTAGAGGATTCCGGGGCGAGCGAGCAGTACTTC	CASSVEDSGASEQYF
many	TRBV20-1	13	TRBJ1-5	-	TGCAGTGCTGGAGGGGCGAGTGATCAGCCCCAGCATTTT	CSAGGASDQPQHF
-	TRBV24-1	17	TRBJ2-2	TRBD2	TGTGCCACCAGTGATTTTAAACTAGCGGGAGTTATCGGGGAGCTGTTTTTT	CATSDFKLAGVIGELFF
-	TRBV12-3/TRBV12-4	15	TRBJ2-5	TRBD1	TGTGCCAGCAGTTTGGGACAGGGAGACCAAGAGACCCAGTACTTC	CASSLGQGDQETQYF
many	TRBV28	14	TRBJ2-3	-	TGTGCCAGCCGCGCGAGCGGAAGCACAGATACGCAGTATTTT	CASRASGSTDTQYF
many	TRBV7-2	15	TRBJ2-5	TRBD2	TGTGCCAGCAGCTTGACTAGCGGGAGTTTTGAGACCCAGTACTTC	CASSLTSGSFETQYF
few	TRBV3-1	13	TRBJ1-6	TRBD1	TGTGCCAGCAGATTGGACAGGGCTTCACCCCTCCACTTT	CASRLDRASPLHF
many	TRBV20-1	16	TRBJ1-1	-	TGCAGTGCTAGAAATCCGGCGGACGATAGGAACACTGAAGCTTTCTTT	CSARNPADDRNTEAFF
many	TRBV7-8	18	TRBJ1-5	TRBD1	TGTGCCAGCAGCAGGGACAGGCCGTTGGTTTATAGCAATCAGCCCCAGCATTTT	CASSRDRPLVYSNQPQHF
many	TRBV10-2	15	TRBJ1-1	-	TGCGCCAGCAGTGCCGCTGGTGGGTTGAGCACTGAAGCTTTCTTT	CASSAAGGLSTEAFF
few	TRBV27	13	TRBJ2-7	-	TGTGCCAGCAGTGAGAGGGCCTCCTACGAGCAGTACTTC	CASSERASYEQYF
many	TRBV20-1	14	TRBJ2-1	TRBD2	TGCAGTGCTAGTCGCGGGAGGGTACCCAATGAGCAGTTCTTC	CSASRGRVPNEQFF
-	TRBV7-8	14	TRBJ1-4	-	TGTGCCAGCAGCTCTAGCCCAGGTTGGGAAAAACTGTTTTTT	CASSSSPGWEKLFF
-	TRBV30	13	TRBJ2-3	-	TGTGCCTGGAGAGTAGGCGTCCCAGATACGCAGTATTTT	CAWRVGVPDTQYF
many	TRBV12-3/TRBV12-4	14	TRBJ2-1	-	TGTGCCAGCAGTCTTATCGACCGTACGAGTGAGCAGTTCTTC	CASSLIDRTSEQFF
-	TRBV3-1	14	TRBJ2-3	-	TGTGCCAGCAGCCAAGTTACAGGGTCCGATACGCAGTATTTT	CASSQVTGSDTQYF